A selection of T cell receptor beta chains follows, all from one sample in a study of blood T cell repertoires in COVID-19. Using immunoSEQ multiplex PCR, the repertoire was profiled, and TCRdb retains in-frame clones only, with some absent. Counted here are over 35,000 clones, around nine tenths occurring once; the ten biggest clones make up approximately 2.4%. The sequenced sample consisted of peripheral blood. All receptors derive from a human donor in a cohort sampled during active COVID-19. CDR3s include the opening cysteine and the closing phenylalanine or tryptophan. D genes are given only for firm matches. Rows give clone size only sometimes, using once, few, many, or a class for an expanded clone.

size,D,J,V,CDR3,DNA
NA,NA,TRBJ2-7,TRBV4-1,CASSQEALAYEQYF,TGCGCCAGCAGCCAAGAAGCCCTAGCATACGAGCAGTACTTC
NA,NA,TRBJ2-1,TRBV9,CASSPPQGRDYNEQFF,TGTGCCAGCAGCCCCCCCCAAGGGAGAGACTACAATGAGCAGTTCTTC
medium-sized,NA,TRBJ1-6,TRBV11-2,CASSLVQGSYNSPLHF,TGTGCCAGCAGCTTAGTGCAGGGTTCCTATAATTCACCCCTCCACTTT
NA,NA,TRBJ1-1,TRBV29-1,CSVEGEPQLMNTEAFF,TGCAGCGTTGAAGGGGAGCCCCAGCTCATGAACACTGAAGCTTTCTTT
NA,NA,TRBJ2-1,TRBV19,CASTMSSYNEQFF,TGTGCCAGTACGATGAGCTCCTACAATGAGCAGTTCTTC
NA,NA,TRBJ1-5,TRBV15,CATSRERQPQHF,TGTGCCACCAGCAGAGAACGGCAGCCCCAGCATTTT
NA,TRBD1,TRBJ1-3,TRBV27,CASATSGGRNTIYF,TGTGCCAGCGCTACATCAGGGGGCCGAAACACCATATATTTT
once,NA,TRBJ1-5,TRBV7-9,CASSLGGGSNQPQHF,TGTGCCAGCAGCTTAGGCGGTGGTAGCAATCAGCCCCAGCATTTT
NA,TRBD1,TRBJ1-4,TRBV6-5,CATLRGQGPKLFF,TGTGCCACCTTGAGAGGACAGGGTCCAAAACTGTTTTTT
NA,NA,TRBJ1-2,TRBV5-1,CASSFGGANYGYTF,TGCGCCAGCAGCTTTGGGGGCGCAAACTATGGCTACACCTTC
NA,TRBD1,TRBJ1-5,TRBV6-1,CASSERRGHNQPQHF,TGTGCCAGCAGTGAACGGAGGGGGCACAATCAGCCCCAGCATTTT
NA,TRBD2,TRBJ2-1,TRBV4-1,CASRGLAGLSSYNEQFF,TGCGCCAGCCGCGGACTAGCGGGCCTCAGCTCCTACAATGAGCAGTTCTTC
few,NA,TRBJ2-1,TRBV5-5,CASSLRSGYSNEQFF,TGTGCCAGCAGCTTGCGGTCAGGTTACAGCAATGAGCAGTTCTTC
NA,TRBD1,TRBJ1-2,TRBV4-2,CASSPDRGLGIHELTYGYTF,TGTGCCAGCAGCCCAGACAGGGGGTTAGGGATCCATGAATTAACCTATGGCTACACCTTC
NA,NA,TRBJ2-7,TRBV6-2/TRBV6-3,CASSYPDSSYEQYF,TGTGCCAGCAGTTACCCGGACAGTTCCTACGAGCAGTACTTC
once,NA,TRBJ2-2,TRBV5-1,CASSLGMGRSTGELFF,TGCGCCAGCTCCTTGGGGATGGGGAGGAGCACCGGGGAGCTGTTTTTT
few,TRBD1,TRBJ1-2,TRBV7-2,CASSSGQGANYGYTF,TGTGCCAGCAGCTCCGGACAGGGGGCTAACTATGGCTACACCTTC
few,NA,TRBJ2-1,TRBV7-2,CASSRVQRNEQFF,TGTGCCAGCTCCAGGGTTCAGCGCAATGAGCAGTTCTTC
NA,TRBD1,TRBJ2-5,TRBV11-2,CASSPPDRGRETQYF,TGTGCCAGCAGCCCCCCGGACAGGGGGCGGGAGACCCAGTACTTC
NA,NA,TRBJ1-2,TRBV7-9,CASSRGTPDYGYTF,TGTGCCAGCAGCCGCGGGACTCCCGACTATGGCTACACCTTC
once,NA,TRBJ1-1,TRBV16,CASSSSRTAEAFF,TGTGCCAGCAGCTCTAGTCGGACAGCTGAAGCTTTCTTT
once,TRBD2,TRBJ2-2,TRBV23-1,CASSQLGPPGGAVNTNTGELFF,TGCGCCAGCAGTCAATTGGGCCCCCCGGGGGGGGCCGTGAATACGAACACCGGGGAGCTGTTTTTT
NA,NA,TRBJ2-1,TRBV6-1,CASSESLVGESNEQFF,TGTGCCAGCAGTGAAAGCCTAGTCGGTGAGTCCAATGAGCAGTTCTTC
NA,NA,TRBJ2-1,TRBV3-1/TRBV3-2,CASSQDGSGSYNEQFF,TGTGCCAGCAGCCAAGACGGCAGCGGCTCCTACAATGAGCAGTTCTTC
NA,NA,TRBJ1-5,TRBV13,CASSLGKLNQPQHF,TGTGCCAGCAGCTTAGGCAAACTAAATCAGCCCCAGCATTTT
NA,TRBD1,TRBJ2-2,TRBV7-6,CASGQGDDTGELFF,TGTGCCAGCGGACAGGGGGATGACACCGGGGAGCTGTTTTTT
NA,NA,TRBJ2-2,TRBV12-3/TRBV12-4,CASSLSSGELFF,TGTGCCAGCAGTTTGTCGTCCGGGGAGCTGTTTTTT
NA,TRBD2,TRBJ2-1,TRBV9,CASSPSGGAQSEQFF,TGTGCCAGCAGCCCAAGCGGGGGGGCCCAGAGTGAGCAGTTCTTC
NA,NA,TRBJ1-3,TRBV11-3,CASSLDPWTLSGNTIYF,TGTGCCAGCAGCTTAGATCCATGGACACTCTCCGGAAACACCATATATTTT
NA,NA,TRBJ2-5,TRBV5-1,CASSLGQGRETQYF,TGCGCCAGCAGCTTGGGTCAGGGTAGGGAGACCCAGTACTTC
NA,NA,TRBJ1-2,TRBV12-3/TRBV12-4,CASSPPGNYGYTF,TGTGCCAGCAGCCCACCCGGTAACTATGGCTACACCTTC
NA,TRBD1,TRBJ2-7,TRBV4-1,CASSPGGGTGGSYVYEQYF,TGCGCCAGCAGCCCAGGAGGGGGGACAGGGGGCTCCTACGTCTACGAGCAGTACTTC
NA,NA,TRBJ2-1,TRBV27,CASSFVPTGSEQFF,TGTGCCAGCAGTTTCGTACCAACGGGATCTGAGCAGTTCTTC
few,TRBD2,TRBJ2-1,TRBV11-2,CASSLVKAGGLNEQFF,TGTGCCAGCAGCTTAGTTAAAGCGGGGGGGCTCAATGAGCAGTTCTTC
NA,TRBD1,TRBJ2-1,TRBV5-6,CASSPTGIRYNEQFF,TGTGCCAGCAGCCCGACAGGGATTCGATACAATGAGCAGTTCTTC
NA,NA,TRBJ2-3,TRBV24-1,CATSTGTGPLDTQYF,TGTGCCACCAGTACTGGTACAGGGCCCTTAGATACGCAGTATTTT
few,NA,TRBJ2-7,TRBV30,CAWSYVEDSGYEQYF,TGTGCCTGGAGCTATGTCGAAGACAGTGGGTACGAGCAGTACTTC
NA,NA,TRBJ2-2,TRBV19,CASSMRSGELFF,TGTGCCAGTAGTATGCGGTCCGGGGAGCTGTTTTTT
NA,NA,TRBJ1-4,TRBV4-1,CASSQETTVLTNEKLFF,TGCGCCAGCAGCCAAGAAACCACAGTGCTCACTAATGAAAAACTGTTTTTT
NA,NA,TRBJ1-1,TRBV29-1,CSVEGSGATEAFF,TGCAGCGTTGAAGGATCAGGGGCAACTGAAGCTTTCTTT
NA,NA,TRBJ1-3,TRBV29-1,CSVASTGTGNTIYF,TGCAGCGTTGCCTCCACAGGGACTGGAAACACCATATATTTT
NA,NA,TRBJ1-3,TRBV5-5,CASSLEGGSSGNTIYF,TGTGCCAGCAGCTTGGAGGGGGGGTCTAGTGGAAACACCATATATTTT